This TCR beta chain was retrieved from a study of T cell responses to AZD1222 COVID-19 vaccine. The V gene lost 9 bases and the J gene lost 0 bases, with 9 bases spanning the gap. CDR3 size: 13 residues. CDR1 is KGHDR and CDR2 is SFDVKD in the germline V gene. The repertoire was sequenced with immunoSEQ multiplex PCR; TCRdb's copy has only in-frame clones and lacks some. This sample has fewer than 130,000 clones, with nearly 90% found just once. Material: peripheral blood, obtained 28 days after the second AZD1222 dose. V is TRBV24-1 and J is TRBJ2-3; unclear D gene. The TCR comes from an adult who received the AZD1222 COVID-19 vaccine. The CDR3 nucleotides are TGTGCCACCTCCATCGGTAGCACAGATACGCAGTATTTT. Translating gives CATSIGSTDTQYF.